This TCR beta chain was sequenced in a study of graft-versus-host responses after intestinal transplantation. Germline CDR1 SEHNR, CDR2 FQNEAQ (reference sequence). This CDR3 has 11 residues. V was cut by 7 bases and J by 6 bases, with 10 bases left in between. A remark on this clone: Its antigen remains unknown.

The repertoire was sequenced with immunoSEQ multiplex PCR; TCRdb's copy has only in-frame clones and lacks some. The sample consists of about 120,000 clones, around 93% of them appearing once. The chain links TRBV7-9 to TRBJ2-7; D not resolved. The source is a human donor who received an intestinal transplant. The specimen comprised unstimulated CD8+ T cells sorted from spleen or lymph node cells, sampled before intestinal transplant. CDR3 in DNA: TGTGCCAGCAACGAGCGAGGCGAGCAGTACTTC. This gives the protein CASNERGEQYF.